Sequencing of this TCR beta chain was carried out in a study of blood T cell repertoires in COVID-19. Deletions cut 6 bases from V and 5 bases from J, with 19 bases between. Germline CDR1 reads MNHEY; CDR2 reads SVGEGT. This CDR3 has 15 amino acids. Authors' data handling: Estimation of nucleated cell counts was performed using reference gene primer amplification. Using immunoSEQ multiplex PCR, the repertoire was profiled, and TCRdb retains in-frame clones only, with some absent. V and J calls and clone size come straight from that table; D and trimming were deduced from the DNA. The table has 150,000 to 200,000 clones, about 87% seen once.

The receptor was derived from a man in his 60s with acute or convalescent COVID-19. The source material was peripheral blood. J is TRBJ1-1 and V is TRBV6-2 or TRBV6-3; tentative D call: TRBD1 (5 bases). The CDR3: CASSRLGGVGTEAFF. The CDR3 DNA reads as TGTGCCAGCAGCCGCCTTGGGGGGGTCGGTACTGAAGCTTTCTTT.